The present T cell receptor (beta chain) was sequenced within a study of control samples from healthy donors and cancer patients (TCRdb year 2020). Remarks on this clone: This clone's antigen is unknown. Base qualities are missing; no much larger clone stands one base away.

The CDR3 contains 15 residues, cysteine and phenylalanine counted. The CDR3 DNA has 45 bases and is translated from base 1. Germline trimming amounts to 2 bases on V and 7 bases on J, with 10 as the count of junction bases outside the gene matches. CDR1 and CDR2 (SGHTA, FQGTGA) derive from the germline V gene. Receptor libraries were prepared by the immunoSEQ multiplex PCR assay. TCRdb limited this immuneACCESS table to in-frame rearrangements with V and J called. A share of clones is missing; checked studies link under half to unresolved V genes, and the rest is unexplained. The sample has more than 95,000 clones on record, over 75% of them singletons. Roughly 1.9% of the sample is held by the ten biggest clonotypes.

The chain joins TRBV7-3 to TRBJ1-2, with 7 bases aligning to TRBD1. The sequence was collected from a man between 18 and 29 years old in good health. Sequences were obtained from blood. The nucleotide sequence is TGTGCCAGCAGCTTATTAGGGGACAGCACCTCTGGCTACACCTTC. Its protein is CASSLLGDSTSGYTF.